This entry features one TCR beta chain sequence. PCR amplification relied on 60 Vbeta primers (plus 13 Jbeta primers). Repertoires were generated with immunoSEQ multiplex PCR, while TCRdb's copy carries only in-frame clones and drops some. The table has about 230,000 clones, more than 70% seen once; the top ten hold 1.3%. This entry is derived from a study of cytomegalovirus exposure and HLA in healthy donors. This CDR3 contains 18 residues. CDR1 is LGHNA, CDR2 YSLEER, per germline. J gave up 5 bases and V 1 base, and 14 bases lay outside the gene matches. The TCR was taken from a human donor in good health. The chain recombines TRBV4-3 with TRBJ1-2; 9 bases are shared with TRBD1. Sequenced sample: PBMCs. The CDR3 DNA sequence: TGCGCCAGCAGCCAAGCCCTTACGTTGGGACAGGGAATTTATGGCTACACCTTC. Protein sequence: CASSQALTLGQGIYGYTF.